This T cell receptor (beta chain) was profiled in a study of blood T cell repertoires in COVID-19. Turning to the study itself: Both acute and convalescent COVID-19 samples were obtained from the United States, Italy and Spain.

Deletions cut 2 bases from V and 3 bases from J, with 8 bases between. CDR3 size: 13 residues. Per germline, CDR1 SGHTA and CDR2 FQGNSA. As handled by the study authors: Amplification from reference gene primers served as the basis for estimated nucleated cell counts. Only in-frame clones appear in the TCRdb table, and some are missing; sequencing was by immunoSEQ multiplex PCR. V, J and clone size were drawn from that table, and D and trimming were deduced from the DNA. The sample carries fewer than 250,000 clones, more than 75% recorded once. V is TRBV7-2 and J is TRBJ2-7, with a possible D match to TRBD2 (5 bases). This receptor was obtained from a man aged 50-59 years with acute or convalescent COVID-19. The sequenced sample was peripheral blood. DNA for the CDR3: TGTGCCAGCAGCTTAAGTGGAGGCTACGAGCAGTACTTC. Translation: CASSLSGGYEQYF.